One sample yielded the 21 T cell receptor gamma chains listed below, sequenced in a study of Vδ1+ human thymocytes. These receptors have no known antigen. RNA was extracted from the cells and then reverse transcribed. CDR3 amplicons came from multiplex PCR with pooled V-gene forward and constant-region reverse primers. TCRdb fed the multiplex PCR reads to CATT. The table lists 20,000 to 25,000 gamma-chain clones, roughly an eighth of them singletons. Overall study findings and caveats: Thymic TRG and TRD repertoires appeared highly polyclonal.

What was sequenced was Vdelta1+ gamma-delta thymocytes from the thymus. This sample's subset: FACS-sorted CD3+ TCRalphabeta- TCRVdelta1+ TCRVdelta2- thymocytes. The receptors shown here come from a child in the first two years of life who had congenital heart surgery.

The genes are TRGV3 and TRGJ1 or TRGJ2. Per the germline V gene, CDR1 is VTNTFY and CDR2 is YDVSTARD (reference sequence). CDR3 length: 14 residues. After removal of 1 base from V and 3 bases from J, the junction contained 6 bases not matched to a gene. The CDR3 spells CATWDSPPYYKKLF. CDR3 DNA: TGTGCCACCTGGGACAGCCCGCCTTATTATAAGAAACTCTTT.

This clone was observed a few times. The chain is built from TRGV8 and TRGJ1 or TRGJ2. V was clipped by 3 bases and J by 7 bases; unmatched bases: 12. This CDR3 spans 14 amino acids. The germline V gene encodes CDR1 VENAVY and CDR2 YDSYNSRV. CDR3 region: CATWDYGGRYKKLF. In nucleotides, the CDR3 is TGTGCCACCTGGGATTACGGGGGTCGGTATAAGAAACTCTTT.

This clone was counted a few times. The V call is TRGV8, the J call TRGJP2. This CDR3 contains 13 residues. From germline, CDR1 is VENAVY and CDR2 YDSYNSRV. V dropped 6 bases and J dropped 8; count of bases not matched to a gene: 9. Here the CDR3 DNA reads TGTGCCACCTGGACCCAAAGAGATTGGATCAAGACGTTT. Protein sequence: CATWTQRDWIKTF.

A few counts support this clone. This could be a read error, since a much larger clone is one nucleotide away. The chain employs TRGV2 and TRGJ1 or TRGJ2. The CDR3 is made up of 12 amino acids. Germline assignment: CDR1 EGSNGY and CDR2 YDSYNSKV. V lost 3 bases to trimming and J lost 5 bases; unmatched junction nucleotides: 4. This chain's CDR3 is CATWDRDYKKLF. Here the CDR3 DNA reads TGTGCCACCTGGGACCGGGATTATAAGAAACTCTTT.

V gene TRGV2 combines with J gene TRGJP2. This CDR3 region has 16 residues. V shed 6 bases, J shed 5 bases, and the junction held 15 bases outside the gene matches. From germline, CDR1 is EGSNGY and CDR2 YDSYNSKV. The CDR3 is CATWNGLIGSDWIKTF. The CDR3 nucleotides are TGTGCCACCTGGAATGGGCTCATCGGGAGTGATTGGATCAAGACGTTT.

The chain joins TRGV2 to TRGJ1 or TRGJ2. V dropped 1 base and J dropped 3; count of bases not matched to a gene: 9. This CDR3 contains 15 residues. Germline-derived CDR1 and CDR2 are EGSNGY and YDSYNSKV. Here the CDR3 reads CATWDGHPIYYKKLF. As DNA, the CDR3 is TGTGCCACCTGGGACGGCCACCCCATTTATTATAAGAAACTCTTT.

The V call is TRGV8, the J call TRGJ1 or TRGJ2. The ends lost 4 bases at V and 10 bases at J; junction bases unmatched: 10. The CDR3 has 12 amino acids. Germline V CDR1 and CDR2: VENAVY, YDSYNSRV. CDR3 residues: CATWEVYWKKLF. CDR3 nucleotide sequence: TGTGCCACCTGGGAAGTATACTGGAAGAAACTCTTT.

V gene TRGV2 combines with J gene TRGJ1 or TRGJ2. V lost 2 bases to trimming and J lost 1 base; unmatched junction nucleotides: 14. CDR1 EGSNGY and CDR2 YDSYNSKV come from the germline V gene. The CDR3 spans 17 residues. CDR3 region: CATWDAVPPQNYYKKLF. The CDR3 DNA is TGTGCCACCTGGGACGCCGTGCCGCCCCAAAATTATTATAAGAAACTCTTT.

The chain couples TRGV5 to TRGJP1. V gave up 3 bases and J gave up 10 bases; unmatched junction bases: 2. This CDR3 contains 11 residues. Germline V gives CDR1 VINAFY, CDR2 YDVSNSKD. Here the CDR3 reads CATWDSWFKIF. CDR3 sequence (DNA): TGTGCCACCTGGGACTCTTGGTTCAAGATATTT.

The sample holds a few counts of this clone. Other DNA sequences within the sample encode an identical CDR3. The chain is built from TRGV5 and TRGJ1 or TRGJ2. Losses at the gene ends were 0 bases for V and 7 bases for J; bases not matched to a gene: 6. The CDR3 totals 13 residues. Germline V gene lookup returns CDR1 VINAFY and CDR2 YDVSNSKD. Here the CDR3 reads CATWDRLRYKKLF. The CDR3 region has the DNA TGTGCCACCTGGGACAGGCTGAGATATAAGAAACTCTTT.

Comment on this clone: One end of the junction is discordant with germline, which a read error may explain. The V gene is TRGV5, the J gene TRGJ1 or TRGJ2. CDR1 is VINAFY and CDR2 is YDVSNSKD in the germline V gene. The CDR3 is 14 residues long. CDR3 DNA sequence: TGTGCCACCTGGGGCAGGCGAGGGTATTATAAGAAACTCTTT. Translating gives CATWGRRGYYKKLF.

J is TRGJP1 and V is TRGV9. The CDR3 extends over 16 amino acids. Losses at the gene ends were 5 bases for V and 1 base for J; bases not matched to a gene: 10. The germline CDR1 and CDR2 sequences are GITISATS and ISYDGTV (reference sequence). The CDR3 nucleotides are TGTGCCTTGTGGGCTCTGGGGTTTACCACTGGTTGGTTCAAGATATTT. This encodes CALWALGFTTGWFKIF.

A word on this clone: Other nucleotide sequences from this sample produce the same CDR3. V gene TRGV9 combines with J gene TRGJP. Germline V gene sequence: CDR1 GITISATS, CDR2 ISYDGTV (reference sequence). The CDR3 runs 16 residues. J was trimmed by 7 bases and V by 0 bases; bases with no gene match: 3. The CDR3 bases are TGTGCCTTGTGGGAGGTGAGGGAGTTGGGCAAAAAAATCAAGGTATTT. Amino acids: CALWEVRELGKKIKVF.

This clone was counted only a few times. The same CDR3 also results from other DNA sequences found in this sample. The chain couples TRGV9 to TRGJ1 or TRGJ2. This CDR3 has 13 residues. V gave up 0 bases and J gave up 6 bases; unmatched junction bases: 5. Germline V CDR1 and CDR2: GITISATS, ISYDGTV (reference sequence). CDR3 protein: CALWEVLFYKKLF. The CDR3 bases are TGTGCCTTGTGGGAGGTGCTATTTTATAAGAAACTCTTT.

The chain recombines TRGV2 with TRGJP1. This CDR3 has 15 amino acids. The J segment lost 8 bases and the V segment lost 0 bases, leaving 9 bases of the junction unmatched. Germline CDR1 is EGSNGY and CDR2 is YDSYNSKV. CDR3 sequence reads: CATWDGPLLGWFKIF. The CDR3 coding sequence is TGTGCCACCTGGGACGGGCCTTTATTGGGTTGGTTCAAGATATTT.

To note about this clone: The identical CDR3 is also encoded by other nucleotide sequences in the sample. V is TRGV9 and J is TRGJ1 or TRGJ2. The CDR3 totals 14 residues. J gave up 5 bases and V 0 bases, and 7 bases lay outside the gene matches. Germline V CDR1 and CDR2: GITISATS, ISYDGTV (reference sequence). This CDR3 is CALWEVRENYKKLF. CDR3 in DNA: TGTGCCTTGTGGGAGGTGCGTGAAAATTATAAGAAACTCTTT.

The chain has TRGV3 and TRGJ1 or TRGJ2. The germline CDR1 and CDR2 sequences are VTNTFY and YDVSTARD (reference sequence). The CDR3 totals 11 residues. With 5 bases clipped from V and 6 bases from J, the junction kept 4 bases outside the gene matches. The CDR3: CATWVLYKKLF. The CDR3 DNA is TGTGCCACCTGGGTACTTTATAAGAAACTCTTT.

In this sample, this clone turned up a few times. Other DNA sequences within the sample encode an identical CDR3. The V gene is TRGV9, the J gene TRGJ1 or TRGJ2. CDR3 length: 12 residues. The germline V gene has CDR1 GITISATS and CDR2 ISYDGTV (reference sequence). After removal of 4 bases from V and 7 bases from J, the junction contained 7 bases not matched to a gene. The CDR3: CALWEVYYKKLF. The DNA of the CDR3 is TGTGCCTTGTGGGAAGTTTACTATAAGAAACTCTTT.

Comments on this clone: A much larger clone differs from this one at a single base, so this may be a read error. The sample contains more than one DNA sequence encoding this CDR3. The chain employs TRGV4 and TRGJ1 or TRGJ2. The trim removed 1 base at V and 1 base at J, leaving 1 base unmatched. The V gene's germline CDR1 is EGSTGY and CDR2 YDSYTSSV. The CDR3 contains 13 residues. The CDR3 region has the DNA TGTGCCACCTGGGATGGCAATTATTATAAGAAACTCTTT. This codes for CATWDGNYYKKLF.

As concerns this clone: The identical CDR3 is also encoded by other nucleotide sequences in the sample. The chain links TRGV8 to TRGJ1 or TRGJ2. The germline CDR1 and CDR2 sequences are VENAVY and YDSYNSRV. The CDR3 is 13 residues long. V gave up 5 bases and J gave up 0 bases; unmatched junction bases: 4. DNA of the CDR3: TGTGCCACCTGGGGACCGAATTATTATAAGAAACTCTTT. Translated, it gives CATWGPNYYKKLF.

The genes are TRGV5 and TRGJ1 or TRGJ2. V shed 3 bases, J shed 0 bases, and the junction held 5 bases outside the gene matches. Per germline, CDR1 VINAFY and CDR2 YDVSNSKD. The CDR3 consists of 14 residues. CDR3 residues: CATWDAPNYYKKLF. The CDR3, as DNA: TGTGCCACCTGGGACGCTCCGAATTATTATAAGAAACTCTTT.